The rows below give T cell receptor beta chains drawn from one sample of a study of vaccination effects on CD4 cells after COVID-19. The protocol was immunoSEQ multiplex PCR, while the TCRdb copy is restricted to in-frame clones and leaves out a portion. Of around 71,000 clones listed, roughly 70% are singletons. These receptors have no identified antigens. Sequencing was performed on CD4+ T cells from PBMCs cultured with HCoV-OC43 spike peptides, taken before COVID-19 vaccination. The source of these receptors is a human donor who received a COVID-19 vaccine. CDR3s include the opening cysteine and the closing phenylalanine or tryptophan. Each record gives: V gene, J gene, D gene, clone size, CDR3 protein, CDR3 DNA. The D gene is left open where the match is weak. The listing skips clone size in some rows; elsewhere it reads once, few, many or a size class.

V: TRBV5-1; J: TRBJ2-5; D: TRBD2; size: NA; CDR3: CASSLRLAGGRYQETQYF; DNA: TGCGCCAGCAGCTTGAGACTAGCGGGGGGGAGGTACCAAGAGACCCAGTACTTC
V: TRBV7-3; J: TRBJ2-1; D: TRBD1; size: NA; CDR3: CASSSDRGSYNEQFF; DNA: TGTGCCAGCAGCTCTGACAGGGGAAGTTACAATGAGCAGTTCTTC
V: TRBV7-3; J: TRBJ1-6; D: NA; size: NA; CDR3: CASSLKINSPLHF; DNA: TGTGCCAGCAGCTTAAAGATCAATTCACCCCTCCACTTT
V: TRBV5-5; J: TRBJ2-1; D: NA; size: once; CDR3: CASRSLSSYNEQFF; DNA: TGTGCCAGCAGGTCCCTGAGCTCCTACAATGAGCAGTTCTTC
V: TRBV15; J: TRBJ1-2; D: TRBD1; size: NA; CDR3: CATSRDRAWGYTF; DNA: TGTGCCACCAGCCGGGACAGGGCTTGGGGCTACACCTTC
V: TRBV14; J: TRBJ2-5; D: NA; size: NA; CDR3: CASSRRSLETQYF; DNA: TGTGCCAGCAGCCGTCGTAGCCTCGAGACCCAGTACTTC
V: TRBV18; J: TRBJ2-1; D: NA; size: NA; CDR3: CASSVGYQDEQFF; DNA: TGTGCCAGCTCGGTAGGTTACCAGGATGAGCAGTTCTTC
V: TRBV7-8; J: TRBJ2-4; D: NA; size: NA; CDR3: CASSQDLGASGNIQYF; DNA: TGTGCCAGCAGCCAAGACCTCGGGGCGTCGGGAAACATTCAGTACTTC
V: TRBV7-3; J: TRBJ2-3; D: NA; size: NA; CDR3: CASSRSDTGVTDTQYF; DNA: TGTGCCAGCAGCCGCTCTGATACGGGGGTCACAGATACGCAGTATTTT
V: TRBV14; J: TRBJ1-6; D: NA; size: NA; CDR3: CASSPDLGNSPLHF; DNA: TGTGCCAGCAGCCCGGATCTCGGGAATTCACCCCTCCACTTT
V: TRBV5-1; J: TRBJ2-3; D: NA; size: NA; CDR3: CASSLSQGEDTQYF; DNA: TGCGCCAGCAGCTTGTCACAGGGCGAAGATACGCAGTATTTT
V: TRBV7-3; J: TRBJ1-1; D: NA; size: few; CDR3: CASSFLVNTEAFF; DNA: TGTGCCAGCAGCTTTCTGGTGAACACTGAAGCTTTCTTT
V: TRBV5-1; J: TRBJ2-5; D: TRBD2; size: NA; CDR3: CASKNLWGGETQYF; DNA: TGCGCCAGCAAAAACCTCTGGGGGGGAGAGACCCAGTACTTC
V: TRBV6-2/TRBV6-3; J: TRBJ1-5; D: NA; size: NA; CDR3: CASSYSQNQPQHF; DNA: TGTGCCAGCAGTTACAGTCAGAATCAGCCCCAGCATTTT
V: TRBV2; J: TRBJ1-5; D: TRBD1; size: few; CDR3: CASSENGGGGNQPQHF; DNA: TGTGCCAGCAGTGAAAATGGAGGGGGCGGGAATCAGCCCCAGCATTTT
V: TRBV6-6; J: TRBJ1-1; D: NA; size: NA; CDR3: CATRGLRTENTEAFF; DNA: TGTGCCACCCGTGGGCTCCGGACGGAGAACACTGAAGCTTTCTTT
V: TRBV5-1; J: TRBJ1-5; D: NA; size: NA; CDR3: CASSRDINQPQHF; DNA: TGCGCCAGCAGTCGGGACATCAATCAGCCCCAGCATTTT
V: TRBV3-1/TRBV3-2; J: TRBJ1-2; D: NA; size: once; CDR3: CASSLGGPGSYGYTF; DNA: TGTGCCAGCAGCCTAGGAGGCCCCGGGTCCTACGGCTACACCTTC
V: TRBV7-9; J: TRBJ1-5; D: TRBD1; size: few; CDR3: CASSLARTGDHSNQPQHF; DNA: TGTGCCAGCAGCTTAGCGCGGACAGGGGATCATAGCAATCAGCCCCAGCATTTT
V: TRBV14; J: TRBJ2-2; D: NA; size: NA; CDR3: CASSPPTGLNTGELFF; DNA: TGTGCCAGCAGCCCCCCTACAGGGTTGAACACCGGGGAGCTGTTTTTT
V: TRBV5-6; J: TRBJ1-1; D: TRBD1; size: NA; CDR3: CASSFFGTGATEAFF; DNA: TGTGCCAGCAGCTTTTTCGGGACAGGGGCCACTGAAGCTTTCTTT
V: TRBV30; J: TRBJ2-5; D: NA; size: NA; CDR3: CAWSIQGETQYF; DNA: TGTGCCTGGAGTATCCAGGGGGAGACCCAGTACTTC
V: TRBV30; J: TRBJ2-5; D: TRBD2; size: few; CDR3: CAWSGLAGGQETQYF; DNA: TGTGCCTGGAGCGGACTAGCGGGGGGGCAGGAGACCCAGTACTTC
V: TRBV5-5; J: TRBJ1-4; D: NA; size: once; CDR3: CASSPRSGAINEKLFF; DNA: TGTGCCAGCAGCCCCCGTTCAGGGGCAATTAATGAAAAACTGTTTTTT
V: TRBV6-2/TRBV6-3; J: TRBJ2-6; D: NA; size: NA; CDR3: CASSYLGAGANVLTF; DNA: TGTGCCAGCAGTTACCTGGGAGCTGGGGCCAACGTCCTGACTTTC
V: TRBV5-1; J: TRBJ1-4; D: NA; size: once; CDR3: CASSLAGTPINEKLFF; DNA: TGCGCCAGCAGCTTGGCCGGCACACCCATCAATGAAAAACTGTTTTTT
V: TRBV7-8; J: TRBJ2-2; D: NA; size: few; CDR3: CASSSRDKATGELFF; DNA: TGTGCCAGCAGCTCCCGGGACAAGGCCACCGGGGAGCTGTTTTTT
V: TRBV6-1; J: TRBJ1-1; D: TRBD1; size: NA; CDR3: CASSEAARGQGAVVAFF; DNA: TGTGCCAGCAGTGAAGCCGCGAGAGGACAGGGGGCCGTTGTTGCTTTCTTT
V: TRBV11-2; J: TRBJ1-3; D: NA; size: NA; CDR3: CASSLGSSGNTIYF; DNA: TGTGCCAGCAGCTTAGGGAGTTCAGGAAACACCATATATTTT
V: TRBV18; J: TRBJ2-2; D: NA; size: NA; CDR3: CASSPDRNTGELFF; DNA: TGTGCCAGCTCACCGGACAGGAACACCGGGGAGCTGTTTTTT
V: TRBV10-1; J: TRBJ1-4; D: TRBD1; size: NA; CDR3: CASSENRGTNEKLFF; DNA: TGCGCCAGCAGTGAAAACAGGGGAACTAATGAAAAACTGTTTTTT
V: TRBV5-1; J: TRBJ2-1; D: NA; size: NA; CDR3: CASSLAFMSAPGAYNEQFF; DNA: TGCGCCAGCAGCTTGGCCTTCATGAGCGCCCCGGGAGCCTACAATGAGCAGTTCTTC
V: TRBV7-2; J: TRBJ2-3; D: TRBD1; size: once; CDR3: CASSLVRGRTDTQYF; DNA: TGTGCCAGCAGCTTAGTCAGGGGGCGGACAGATACGCAGTATTTT
V: TRBV24-1; J: TRBJ1-5; D: NA; size: NA; CDR3: CATSDDGTLSNQPQHF; DNA: TGTGCCACCAGTGATGACGGGACCCTAAGCAATCAGCCCCAGCATTTT
V: TRBV28; J: TRBJ1-3; D: NA; size: NA; CDR3: CASSSSTGAGNTIYF; DNA: TGTGCCAGCAGTTCATCGACAGGAGCTGGAAACACCATATATTTT
V: TRBV20-1; J: TRBJ1-2; D: NA; size: NA; CDR3: CSASWGRIYGYTF; DNA: TGCAGTGCTAGTTGGGGGCGTATCTATGGCTACACCTTC
V: TRBV30; J: TRBJ1-4; D: NA; size: NA; CDR3: CAWSVRTEKLFF; DNA: TGTGCCTGGAGTGTACGGACGGAAAAACTGTTTTTT
V: TRBV2; J: TRBJ1-5; D: NA; size: NA; CDR3: CASETDSNQPQHF; DNA: TGTGCCAGCGAGACAGATAGCAATCAGCCCCAGCATTTT
V: TRBV7-8; J: TRBJ1-3; D: NA; size: once; CDR3: CASSFTTIGNTIYF; DNA: TGTGCCAGCAGCTTCACAACCATCGGAAACACCATATATTTT
V: TRBV6-6; J: TRBJ1-3; D: TRBD1; size: NA; CDR3: CASRGQGKENTIYF; DNA: TGTGCCAGCAGGGGACAGGGAAAGGAAAACACCATATATTTT
V: TRBV28; J: TRBJ1-2; D: NA; size: few; CDR3: CASSPSRDGRYGYTF; DNA: TGTGCCAGCAGCCCTTCAAGGGACGGCCGCTATGGCTACACCTTC
V: TRBV9; J: TRBJ2-1; D: NA; size: NA; CDR3: CASSVGPRESYNEQFF; DNA: TGTGCCAGCAGCGTGGGCCCGAGGGAATCCTACAATGAGCAGTTCTTC
V: TRBV24-1; J: TRBJ1-2; D: NA; size: NA; CDR3: CATSDGGRSNYGYTF; DNA: TGTGCCACCAGTGATGGGGGACGGTCTAACTATGGCTACACCTTC
V: TRBV18; J: TRBJ1-6; D: TRBD1; size: NA; CDR3: CASSPQQGWDSPLHF; DNA: TGTGCCAGCTCACCACAACAGGGGTGGGATTCACCCCTCCACTTT
V: TRBV7-2; J: TRBJ2-1; D: TRBD2; size: NA; CDR3: CASSPPGGGGAGEQFF; DNA: TGTGCCAGCAGCCCCCCGGGAGGCGGGGGGGCCGGTGAGCAGTTCTTC
V: TRBV5-1; J: TRBJ1-4; D: NA; size: NA; CDR3: CASSSLGATNEKLFF; DNA: TGCGCCAGCAGCTCGCTCGGGGCAACTAATGAAAAACTGTTTTTT
V: TRBV24-1; J: TRBJ1-2; D: NA; size: NA; CDR3: CATSDSGPKSGYGYTF; DNA: TGTGCCACCAGTGATTCGGGACCCAAATCGGGCTATGGCTACACCTTC
V: TRBV19; J: TRBJ1-3; D: NA; size: NA; CDR3: CASSITYSGNTIYF; DNA: TGTGCCAGTAGTATAACATATTCTGGAAACACCATATATTTT
V: TRBV5-1; J: TRBJ1-6; D: NA; size: NA; CDR3: CASSREGAHNSPLHF; DNA: TGCGCCAGCAGCAGGGAAGGGGCCCATAATTCACCCCTCCACTTT
V: TRBV21-1; J: TRBJ2-5; D: NA; size: NA; CDR3: CAILKSQGNRETQYF; DNA: TGTGCCATCCTAAAATCCCAGGGGAATAGAGAGACCCAGTACTTC
V: TRBV2; J: TRBJ1-4; D: TRBD1; size: once; CDR3: CASSDDRVNEKLFF; DNA: TGTGCCAGCAGCGATGACAGGGTGAATGAAAAACTGTTTTTT
V: TRBV5-1; J: TRBJ2-2; D: NA; size: NA; CDR3: CASSLGTVEGIGELFF; DNA: TGCGCCAGCAGCTTGGGAACAGTAGAAGGCATCGGGGAGCTGTTTTTT
V: TRBV2; J: TRBJ2-1; D: NA; size: NA; CDR3: CASSRLDLEQFF; DNA: TGTGCCAGCAGTCGACTAGATCTTGAGCAGTTCTTC
V: TRBV2; J: TRBJ1-1; D: NA; size: few; CDR3: CASRGQTNTEAFF; DNA: TGTGCCAGCCGTGGACAGACGAACACTGAAGCTTTCTTT
V: TRBV19; J: TRBJ2-3; D: TRBD2; size: NA; CDR3: CASSPRTSGGKDTQYF; DNA: TGTGCCAGTAGTCCACGGACTAGCGGGGGAAAGGATACGCAGTATTTT
V: TRBV2; J: TRBJ2-1; D: NA; size: NA; CDR3: CASSEGASTEQFF; DNA: TGTGCCAGCAGTGAAGGGGCTAGCACCGAGCAGTTCTTC
V: TRBV18; J: TRBJ2-1; D: NA; size: few; CDR3: CASSPSGFSYNEQFF; DNA: TGTGCCAGCTCACCATCAGGGTTCTCCTACAATGAGCAGTTCTTC
V: TRBV3-1/TRBV3-2; J: TRBJ1-5; D: TRBD1; size: few; CDR3: CASSLGTGFNQPQHF; DNA: TGTGCCAGCAGCCTTGGGACAGGCTTCAATCAGCCCCAGCATTTT
V: TRBV7-9; J: TRBJ1-5; D: NA; size: NA; CDR3: CASSPGPPDQPQHF; DNA: TGTGCCAGCAGCCCGGGACCGCCGGATCAGCCCCAGCATTTT